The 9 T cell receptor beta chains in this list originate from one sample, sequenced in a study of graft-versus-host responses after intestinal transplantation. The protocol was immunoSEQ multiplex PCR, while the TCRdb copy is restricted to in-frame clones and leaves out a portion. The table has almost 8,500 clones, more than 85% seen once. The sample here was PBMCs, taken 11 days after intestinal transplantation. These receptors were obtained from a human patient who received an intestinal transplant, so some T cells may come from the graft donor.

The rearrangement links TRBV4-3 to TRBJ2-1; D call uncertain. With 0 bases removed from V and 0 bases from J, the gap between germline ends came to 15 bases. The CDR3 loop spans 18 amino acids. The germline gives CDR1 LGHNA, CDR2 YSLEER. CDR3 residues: CASSQEVRSLSSYNEQFF. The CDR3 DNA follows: TGCGCCAGCAGCCAAGAGGTCCGTAGCTTAAGCTCCTACAATGAGCAGTTCTTC.

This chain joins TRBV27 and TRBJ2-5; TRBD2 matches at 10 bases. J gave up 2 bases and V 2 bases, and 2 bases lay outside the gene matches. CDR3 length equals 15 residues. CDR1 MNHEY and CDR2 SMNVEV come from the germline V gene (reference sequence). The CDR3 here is CASSLSGGDQETQYF. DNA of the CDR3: TGTGCCAGCAGTTTAAGCGGGGGGGATCAAGAGACCCAGTACTTC.

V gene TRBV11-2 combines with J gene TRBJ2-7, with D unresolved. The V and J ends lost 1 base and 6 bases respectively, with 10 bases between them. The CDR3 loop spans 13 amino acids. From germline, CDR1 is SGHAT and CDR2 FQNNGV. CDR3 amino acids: CASSLVRSGEQYF. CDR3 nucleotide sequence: TGTGCCAGCAGCTTAGTTAGGTCGGGCGAGCAGTACTTC.

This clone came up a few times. The CDR3 DNA sequence: TGTGCCAGCAGTGGGGCCCAGGGGTATTCACCCCTCCACTTT. It specifies CASSGAQGYSPLHF. The genes are TRBV6-5 and TRBJ1-6, with D perhaps matching TRBD1 (6 bases). CDR1 and CDR2 from the germline V gene are MNHEY and SVGAGI. This CDR3 region has 14 residues. V dropped 5 bases and J dropped 8 bases, with 13 bases sitting between them.

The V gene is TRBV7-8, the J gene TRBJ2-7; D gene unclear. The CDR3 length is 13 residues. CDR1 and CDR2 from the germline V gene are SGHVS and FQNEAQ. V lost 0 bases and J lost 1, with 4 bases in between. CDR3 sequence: CASSLALSYEQYF. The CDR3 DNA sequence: TGTGCCAGCAGCTTAGCCCTATCCTACGAGCAGTACTTC.

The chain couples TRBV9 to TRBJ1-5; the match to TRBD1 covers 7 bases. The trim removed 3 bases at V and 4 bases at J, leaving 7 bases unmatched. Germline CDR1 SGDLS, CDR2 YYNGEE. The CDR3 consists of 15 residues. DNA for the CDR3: TGTGCCAGCAGCGCAGGGACAGAGCCAAATCAGCCCCAGCATTTT. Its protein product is CASSAGTEPNQPQHF.

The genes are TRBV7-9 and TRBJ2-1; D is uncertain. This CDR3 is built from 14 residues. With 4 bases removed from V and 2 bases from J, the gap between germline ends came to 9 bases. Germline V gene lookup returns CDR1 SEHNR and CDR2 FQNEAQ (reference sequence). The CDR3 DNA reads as TGTGCCAGCAGCTCCATGCGGCCCTACAATGAGCAGTTCTTC. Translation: CASSSMRPYNEQFF.

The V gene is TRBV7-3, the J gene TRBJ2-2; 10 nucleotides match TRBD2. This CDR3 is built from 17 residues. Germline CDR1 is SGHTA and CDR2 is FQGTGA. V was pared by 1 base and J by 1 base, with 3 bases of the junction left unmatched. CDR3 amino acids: CASSLILAGGNTGELFF. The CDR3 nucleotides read TGTGCCAGCAGCTTAATATTAGCGGGGGGGAACACCGGGGAGCTGTTTTTT.

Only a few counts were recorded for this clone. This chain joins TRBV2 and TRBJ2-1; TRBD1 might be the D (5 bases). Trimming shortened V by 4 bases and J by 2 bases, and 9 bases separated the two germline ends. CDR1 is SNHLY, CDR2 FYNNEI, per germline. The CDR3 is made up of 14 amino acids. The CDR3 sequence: CASSGQGPYNEQFF. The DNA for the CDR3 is TGTGCCAGCAGTGGCCAGGGTCCCTACAATGAGCAGTTCTTC.